Included here is one T cell receptor (beta chain) sequence, with context. Its antigen is not identified. This sample is drawn from a study of neoadjuvant anti-PD-1 for oral cavity cancer. The method was immunoSEQ multiplex PCR; TCRdb's version includes in-frame clones alone and lacks a portion of them. The data contain 15,000 to 20,000 clones, 64% of them singletons. Blood cells were analyzed directly, without culture or expansion. V shed 0 bases and J shed 2 bases, with 10 bases lying between them. CDR3 length: 16 amino acids. Per the germline V gene, CDR1 is MNHEY and CDR2 is SVGAGI. Study findings and constraints: PBMC Gini-index clonality exceeded responders' in non-responders post-nivolumab.

This receptor was obtained from a person aged 35-80 years with oral cavity squamous cell carcinoma. Sample: PBMCs, taken before nivolumab (anti-PD-1) treatment. The gene calls are TRBV6-5 and TRBJ1-4, with D tentatively TRBD1 (6 bases). The CDR3, as DNA: TGTGCCAGCAGTTACTCGAGCACAGGGACTAATGAAAAACTGTTTTTT. This gives the protein CASSYSSTGTNEKLFF.